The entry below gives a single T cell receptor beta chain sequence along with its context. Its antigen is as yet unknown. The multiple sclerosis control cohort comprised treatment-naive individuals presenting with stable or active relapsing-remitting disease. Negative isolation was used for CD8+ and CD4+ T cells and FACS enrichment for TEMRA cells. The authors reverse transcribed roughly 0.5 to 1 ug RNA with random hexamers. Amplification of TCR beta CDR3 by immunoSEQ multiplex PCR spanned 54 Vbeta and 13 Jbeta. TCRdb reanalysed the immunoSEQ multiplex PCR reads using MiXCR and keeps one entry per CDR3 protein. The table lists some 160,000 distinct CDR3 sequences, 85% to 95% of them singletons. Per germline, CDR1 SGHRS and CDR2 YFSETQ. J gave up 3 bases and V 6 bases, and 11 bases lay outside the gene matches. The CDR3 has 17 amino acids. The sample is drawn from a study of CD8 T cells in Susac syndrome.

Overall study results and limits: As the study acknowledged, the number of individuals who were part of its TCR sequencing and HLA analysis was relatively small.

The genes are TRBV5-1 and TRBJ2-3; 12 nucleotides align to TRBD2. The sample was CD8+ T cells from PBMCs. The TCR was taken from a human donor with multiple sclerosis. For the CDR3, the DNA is TGCGCCAGCAACCCATACATAGGACTAGCGGGGACAGATACGCAGTATTTT. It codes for CASNPYIGLAGTDTQYF.